The 29 T cell receptor beta chains in this list originate from one sample, sequenced in a study of T-cell memory formation after mild COVID-19 (TCRdb year 2021). Library prep was done by 5' RACE. The sample was run on an Illumina NovaSeq 6000. TCRdb took the public reads, trimmed them with fastp at Q25, ran MiXCR for clone calling and kept in-frame beta chains. Each entry is one CDR3 protein sequence, shown with its most common DNA and genes. The sample table contains roughly 250,000 distinct CDR3 sequences; only one count was recorded for around 15% of them. The ten most abundant clones make up 20% to 25% of the sample. Source material: PBMCs or a T cell subset sorted from them (not recorded which). The receptors were gathered from a man aged 18 to 30 who had mild COVID-19 (a few samples of this study predate the infection). The sample titles of this study are shuffled in the database, so cell type and time point are left out; the donor was told from shared clones.

This clonotype has a handful of counts. The rearrangement joins TRBV7-3 to TRBJ2-1; D remains unclear. CDR3 length: 17 amino acids. Germline CDR1 SGHTA, CDR2 FQGTGA. Trimming stripped 0 bases from V and 2 bases from J, with 14 bases between. CDR3 sequence: CASSLTFGGLPYNEQFF. The CDR3 nucleotides read TGTGCCAGCAGCTTAACTTTCGGCGGCCTGCCCTACAATGAGCAGTTCTTC.

This clonotype has only a few counts. CDR3 in amino acids: CASSQELTVYEQYF. The CDR3 bases are TGCGCCAGCAGCCAAGAATTGACAGTCTACGAGCAGTACTTC. This sequence joins TRBV4-1 and TRBJ2-7; the D gene is possibly TRBD1 (5 bases). Per germline, CDR1 MGHRA and CDR2 YSYEKL. Trimming stripped 0 bases from V and 3 bases from J, with 9 bases between. CDR3 length: 14 amino acids.

This clonotype showed up just a few times. The rearrangement joins TRBV2 to TRBJ1-1; D is uncertain. Germline loops: CDR1 SNHLY, CDR2 FYNNEI. The germline V and J ends were trimmed by 4 bases and 1 base, with 7 bases remaining between them. The CDR3 has 13 residues. CDR3 protein: CASSGEANTEAFF. The CDR3 DNA sequence: TGTGCCAGCAGTGGGGAGGCGAACACTGAAGCTTTCTTT.

This clonotype has only a few counts. V gene TRBV6-5 combines with J gene TRBJ1-4, with D unclear. The CDR3 spans 13 residues. Germline CDR1 and CDR2: MNHEY and SVGAGI. Trimming took 8 bases from V and 3 from J, leaving 10 bases between them. CDR3 protein: CASRRGANEKLFF. For the CDR3, the DNA is TGTGCCAGCCGCCGTGGGGCTAATGAAAAACTGTTTTTT.

The sample holds a few counts of this clonotype. The chain carries TRBV6-5 and TRBJ2-5; 12 nucleotides agree with TRBD1. The CDR3 has 15 amino acids. Germline trimming cut 6 bases from V and 4 bases from J; bases unmatched to any gene: 6. Germline V lookup: CDR1 MNHEY, CDR2 SVGAGI. The CDR3 region is CASRPGTGGGETQYF. CDR3 nucleotide sequence: TGTGCCAGCAGGCCCGGGACAGGGGGCGGAGAGACCCAGTACTTC.

This clonotype was picked up many times. This chain links TRBV5-1 with TRBJ2-3; D ambiguous. This CDR3 region has 13 residues. Trimming shortened V by 1 base and J by 5 bases, and 8 bases separated the two germline ends. From germline, CDR1 is SGHRS and CDR2 YFSETQ. Written as DNA, the CDR3 is TGCGCCAGCAGCTTGCTAGTAGAAGATACGCAGTATTTT. Translation: CASSLLVEDTQYF.

This clonotype was counted only a few times. The rearrangement joins TRBV18 to TRBJ1-1; D not resolved. The CDR3 extends over 12 amino acids. CDR1 is KGHSH and CDR2 is LQKENI in the germline V gene. Trimming took 4 bases from V and 6 from J, leaving 9 bases between them. CDR3 DNA sequence: TGTGCCAGCTCACTCCAAAGGGCTGAAGCTTTCTTT. As protein: CASSLQRAEAFF.

This clonotype was observed many times. The chain couples TRBV7-9 to TRBJ2-3; TRBD2 aligns across 7 bases. The CDR3 extends over 14 amino acids. Germline-derived CDR1 and CDR2 are SEHNR and FQNEAQ (reference sequence). Unmatched junction bases numbered 8, after V lost 7 bases and J lost 4 bases. The CDR3 bases are TGTGCCAGCACTCGGCGGGGGTACCCAGATACGCAGTATTTT. It specifies CASTRRGYPDTQYF.

The chain has TRBV4-1 and TRBJ1-2; TRBD1 is a possible D gene (6 bases). Trimming took 2 bases from V and 7 from J, leaving 14 bases between them. CDR1 is MGHRA, CDR2 YSYEKL, per germline. The CDR3 loop spans 14 amino acids. CDR3 sequence: CASSQQWEGGGYTF. CDR3 nucleotide sequence: TGCGCCAGCAGCCAACAATGGGAGGGGGGTGGCTACACCTTC.

The chain has TRBV13 and TRBJ1-1, with 7 bases lining up with TRBD1. V lost 5 bases to trimming and J lost 2 bases; unmatched junction nucleotides: 8. Germline CDR1 and CDR2: PRHDT and FYEKMQ (reference sequence). The CDR3 runs 15 residues. The CDR3 nucleotides read TGTGCCAGCAGCGACCCGGGACAGAGAAACACTGAAGCTTTCTTT. Translating gives CASSDPGQRNTEAFF. The variable domain in full, completed from reference TRBV13 and TRBJ1-1, reads AAGVIQSPRHLIKEKRETATLKCYPIPRHDTVYWYQQGPGQDPQFLISFYEKMQSDKGSIPDRFSAQQFSDYHSELNMSSLELGDSALYFCASSDPGQRNTEAFFGQGTRLTVV.

The V and J genes are TRBV7-9 and TRBJ2-7; no firm D call. Trimming shortened V by 5 bases and J by 9 bases, and 11 bases separated the two germline ends. Germline V gives CDR1 SEHNR, CDR2 FQNEAQ (reference sequence). The CDR3 consists of 11 residues. Here the CDR3 DNA reads TGTGCCAGCAGCGTAAATGGCGGGCAGTACTTC. This sequence encodes CASSVNGGQYF.

This clonotype was counted a few times. The rearrangement links TRBV2 to TRBJ1-2; D perhaps matches TRBD1 (6 bases). Trimming cost V 5 bases and J 9 bases, with 16 bases left between them. The V gene's germline CDR1 is SNHLY and CDR2 FYNNEI. This CDR3 comprises 13 residues. CDR3 sequence reads: CASSPDRLKRYTF. In nucleotides, the CDR3 is TGTGCCAGCAGTCCCGACAGGCTTAAACGCTACACCTTC.

The chain couples TRBV6-4 to TRBJ2-3, with 12 positions matching TRBD2. This CDR3 contains 16 residues. Losses at the gene ends were 2 bases for V and 3 bases for J; bases not matched to a gene: 3. Germline values: CDR1 MRHNA, CDR2 SNTAGT. DNA of the CDR3: TGTGCCAGCAGTGACGTAACTAGCGGGGGGACAGATACGCAGTATTTT. This encodes CASSDVTSGGTDTQYF.

The chain has TRBV9 and TRBJ2-3; D remains ambiguous. The germline V gene has CDR1 SGDLS and CDR2 YYNGEE. V lost 4 bases to trimming and J lost 0 bases, with 15 bases between them. The CDR3 runs 16 residues. CDR3 region: CASSLDGVPSTDTQYF. CDR3 DNA: TGTGCCAGCAGCCTAGATGGGGTTCCTAGCACAGATACGCAGTATTTT.

The V gene is TRBV19, the J gene TRBJ2-3; tentatively, D is TRBD1 (6 bases). The CDR3 is made up of 13 amino acids. Germline assignment: CDR1 LNHDA and CDR2 SQIVND (reference sequence). With 5 bases removed from V and 7 bases from J, the gap between germline ends came to 13 bases. The CDR3 DNA reads as TGTGCCAGTAGTCTTCAGGGGCTGCATACGCAGTATTTT. Amino acid sequence: CASSLQGLHTQYF.

This clonotype was detected only a few times. The chain carries TRBV9 and TRBJ1-6; the D gene is possibly TRBD1 (6 bases). The V gene lost 0 bases and the J gene lost 7 bases, with 11 bases spanning the gap. Per the germline V gene, CDR1 is SGDLS and CDR2 is YYNGEE. The CDR3 loop spans 15 amino acids. The DNA for the CDR3 is TGTGCCAGCAGCGTAGATGCAGGGGCGAATTCACCCCTCCACTTT. Its translation is CASSVDAGANSPLHF.

The rearrangement links TRBV20-1 to TRBJ1-6; 9 bases align to TRBD1. The CDR3 has 16 amino acids. In germline, CDR1 is DFQATT, CDR2 SNEGSKA (reference sequence). J gave up 5 bases and V 5 bases, and 10 bases lay outside the gene matches. This CDR3 is CSAYGQGKQDNSPLHF. DNA of the CDR3: TGCAGTGCTTACGGACAGGGGAAGCAAGATAATTCACCCCTCCACTTT.

This clonotype was seen more than once but under ten times. This sequence joins TRBV7-2 and TRBJ2-3, with TRBD2 matching over 11 bases. The J segment lost 5 bases and the V segment lost 4 bases, leaving 8 bases of the junction unmatched. This CDR3 is built from 16 residues. CDR1 is SGHTA and CDR2 is FQGNSA in the germline V gene. As DNA, the CDR3 is TGTGCCAGCAGCTGGACTAGCGGGCTTGGGGGAGATACGCAGTATTTT. Protein product: CASSWTSGLGGDTQYF.

The rearrangement uses TRBV18 and TRBJ2-7, with D perhaps TRBD1 (6 bases). Germline V gene sequence: CDR1 KGHSH, CDR2 LQKENI. The CDR3 consists of 14 residues. Trimming took off 2 bases at V and 5 bases at J, with 13 bases between the two ends. CDR3 bases: TGTGCCAGCTCACCAATGGCAGGGGTGGACGAGCAGTACGTC. It specifies CASSPMAGVDEQYV.

This chain joins TRBV12-3 or TRBV12-4 and TRBJ1-1, with 11 bases matching TRBD1. V shed 1 base and J 4 bases; nucleotides not matched to a gene: 8. The CDR3 consists of 17 residues. The CDR3 loop is CASSLVLRDRGSTEAFF. CDR3 bases: TGTGCCAGCAGTTTAGTTTTAAGGGACAGGGGGTCCACTGAAGCTTTCTTT.

The chain joins TRBV5-1 to TRBJ2-1; the D gene could be TRBD1 or TRBD2 (6 bases each). This CDR3 contains 16 residues. Germline V CDR1 and CDR2: SGHRS, YFSETQ. Trimming left V 0 bases short and J 5 bases short, with 15 bases between. The chain's CDR3 is CASSLVGGPLDNEQFF. DNA for the CDR3: TGCGCCAGCAGCTTGGTAGGGGGGCCCCTCGACAATGAGCAGTTCTTC.

This clonotype was picked up a small number of times. This chain uses TRBV6-5 with TRBJ2-2; TRBD1 agrees at 10 bases. The CDR3 has 15 residues. In germline, CDR1 is MNHEY, CDR2 SVGAGI. Trimming took 4 bases from V and 1 from J; bases not matched to a gene: 0. As DNA, the CDR3 is TGTGCCAGCAGTTGGGACAGGGGGAACACCGGGGAGCTGTTTTTT. Its protein product is CASSWDRGNTGELFF.

This clonotype appeared a few times. The genes are TRBV20-1 and TRBJ2-1, with 9 bases fitting TRBD2. J gave up 8 bases and V 3 bases, and 14 bases lay outside the gene matches. Germline CDR1 and CDR2: DFQATT and SNEGSKA (reference sequence). The CDR3 sequence is 16 residues long. The CDR3 sequence: CSASLPGLAVFDEQFF. The CDR3 DNA follows: TGCAGTGCTAGTCTTCCGGGACTAGCTGTTTTCGATGAGCAGTTCTTC.

The J gene is TRBJ2-7, the V gene TRBV7-2; a possible D gene is TRBD1 (5 bases). CDR3 size: 15 residues. Trimming removed 3 bases at V and 2 bases at J, with 14 bases between. Germline-derived CDR1 and CDR2 are SGHTA and FQGNSA. The CDR3 reads CASSLADSRPYEQYF. The CDR3 bases are TGTGCCAGCAGCTTGGCCGACAGTAGACCCTACGAGCAGTACTTC.

This chain joins TRBV6-1 and TRBJ2-5; D is possibly TRBD2 (5 bases). Deletions cut 7 bases from V and 4 bases from J, with 10 bases between. This CDR3 is 12 amino acids long. Germline V lookup: CDR1 MNHNS, CDR2 SASEGT. The CDR3 protein is CASIRERETQYF. CDR3 sequence (DNA): TGTGCCAGCATAAGGGAGCGAGAGACCCAGTACTTC.

This clonotype was counted many times. V gene TRBV6-5 combines with J gene TRBJ2-5, with 14 bases matching TRBD2. Trimming took 0 bases from V and 4 from J; bases not matched to a gene: 1. Germline values: CDR1 MNHEY, CDR2 SVGAGI. This CDR3 region has 16 residues. The CDR3 here is CASSYSGTSGGETQYF. The CDR3 region has the DNA TGTGCCAGCAGTTACTCCGGGACTAGCGGGGGAGAGACCCAGTACTTC.

In this sample, this clonotype turned up many times. The chain links TRBV5-1 to TRBJ2-7; possible D gene TRBD1, 6 bases. With 4 bases removed from V and 3 bases from J, the gap between germline ends came to 20 bases. Germline V lookup: CDR1 SGHRS, CDR2 YFSETQ. This CDR3 region has 16 residues. CDR3: CASSKEQGYSGYEQYF. The CDR3 nucleotides read TGCGCCAGCAGCAAAGAACAGGGCTATTCGGGCTACGAGCAGTACTTC.

The chain has TRBV7-8 and TRBJ1-5; TRBD1 matches at 9 bases. The CDR3 runs to 16 residues. Germline CDR1 and CDR2: SGHVS and FQNEAQ. V trimming: 0 bases; J trimming: 5 bases; junction bases outside the gene matches: 5. The CDR3 protein is CASSLARTGGDQPQHF. CDR3 DNA sequence: TGTGCCAGCAGCTTAGCTCGAACAGGGGGCGATCAGCCCCAGCATTTT.

This clonotype was counted between two and nine times. This chain connects TRBV12-3 or TRBV12-4 to TRBJ2-5; the D is unclear. CDR3 size: 14 residues. Trimming took 6 bases from V and 0 from J, leaving 11 bases between them. CDR3 sequence reads: CASSFRSDQETQYF. In DNA, the CDR3 is TGTGCCAGCAGCTTCAGGAGCGACCAAGAGACCCAGTACTTC.